The next 10 T cell receptor beta chains were all read from a single sample in a study of beta chain features in type 1 diabetes. The authors reverse transcribed all of the isolated RNA, so sequencing captured expressed TCRB transcripts. Libraries were prepared by immunoSEQ multiplex PCR; TCRdb keeps only in-frame clonotypes and omits some of them. The sample lists 250,000 to 350,000 clones, roughly 11% seen once, with about 0.015% in the top ten. Sequenced input: naive CD4+ T cells from blood. The receptor source for this set is a woman in her twenties or thirties in good health.

The chain is built from TRBV29-1 and TRBJ2-2; D possibly corresponds to TRBD1 (5 bases). V was trimmed by 4 bases and J by 4 bases, leaving 13 bases between them. Germline CDR1 reads SQVTM; CDR2 reads ANQGSEA. This CDR3 is built from 14 residues. The CDR3 region is CSVGLGGATGELFF. The CDR3 DNA is TGCAGCGTTGGATTGGGTGGGGCCACCGGGGAGCTGTTTTTT.

The genes are TRBV30 and TRBJ2-2; a weak D match, TRBD1 (6 bases). Between the trimmed V and J ends, which lost 2 bases and 6 bases, there was a span of 10 bases. The germline gives CDR1 GTSNPN, CDR2 SVGIG (reference sequence). This CDR3 contains 13 residues. The CDR3 nucleotides are TGTGCCTGGAGTCCAGGGGTGGCCGGGGAGCTGTTTTTT. It translates to CAWSPGVAGELFF.

This sequence joins TRBV7-8 and TRBJ2-7; D remains unclear. Germline CDR1 and CDR2: SGHVS and FQNEAQ. V dropped 6 bases and J dropped 2 bases, with 14 bases sitting between them. The CDR3 is made up of 14 amino acids. DNA for the CDR3: TGTGCCAGCAGGGTCGAGCCCCAGGCCTACGAGCAGTACTTC. Its protein product is CASRVEPQAYEQYF. Combining the CDR3 with reference TRBV7-8 and TRBJ2-7 gives the whole variable domain GAGVSQSPRYKVAKRGQDVALRCDPISGHVSLFWYQQALGQGPEFLTYFQNEAQLDKSGLPSDRFFAERPEGSVSTLKIQRTQQEDSAVYLCASRVEPQAYEQYFGPGTRLTVT.

In this sample, this clone turned up a few times. The chain combines TRBV7-6 with TRBJ2-6; 11 nucleotides agree with TRBD2. Germline V CDR1 and CDR2: SGHVS, FNYEAQ. J gave up 4 bases and V 4 bases, and 6 bases lay outside the gene matches. CDR3 size: 17 residues. DNA for the CDR3: TGTGCCAGCAGCTCAACTAGCGGGAGTAGCGGGGCCAACGTCCTGACTTTC. It translates to CASSSTSGSSGANVLTF.

This clone came up a few times. This rearrangement joins TRBV18 to TRBJ1-3; 7 bases map to TRBD1. V dropped 3 bases and J dropped 4; count of bases not matched to a gene: 9. Germline V gene sequence: CDR1 KGHSH, CDR2 LQKENI. The CDR3 contains 16 residues. The CDR3 is CASSPLTGATGNTIYF. The CDR3 nucleotides are TGTGCCAGCTCACCCCTAACAGGGGCAACGGGAAACACCATATATTTT.

The CDR3 is CASSINLDSSNQPQHF. The CDR3 DNA reads TGTGCCAGTAGTATAAATCTCGACAGTAGCAATCAGCCCCAGCATTTT. The chain recombines TRBV19 with TRBJ1-5, with D perhaps TRBD1 (5 bases). This CDR3 comprises 16 residues. V shed 2 bases and J shed 0 bases, with 11 bases lying between them. CDR1 and CDR2 from the germline V gene are LNHDA and SQIVND (reference sequence). The variable domain in full, with the rest retrieved from reference TRBV19 and TRBJ1-5, is DGGITQSPKYLFRKEGQNVTLSCEQNLNHDAMYWYRQDPGQGLRLIYYSQIVNDFQKGDIAEGYSVSREKKESFPLTVTSAQKNPTAFYLCASSINLDSSNQPQHFGDGTRLSIL.

This clone came up once. The chain combines TRBV18 with TRBJ2-3; D is possibly TRBD1 (6 bases). There are 17 residues in the CDR3. Germline loops: CDR1 KGHSH, CDR2 LQKENI. Trimming left V 3 bases short and J 6 bases short, with 22 bases between. CDR3 DNA sequence: TGTGCCAGCTCACCCGCCCCCCCGGGACACCCGATGGATACGCAGTATTTT. Encoded protein: CASSPAPPGHPMDTQYF.

The CDR3 region has the DNA TGTGCCAGCAGCTCCGCCGGGCTAGCGGGCTACGAGCAGTACTTC. It codes for CASSSAGLAGYEQYF. The chain has TRBV7-9 and TRBJ2-7; 8 nucleotides match TRBD2. The germline gives CDR1 SEHNR, CDR2 FQNEAQ (reference sequence). Trimming cost V 4 bases and J 3 bases; bases outside gene matches: 8. This CDR3 region has 15 residues.

The J gene is TRBJ2-3, the V gene TRBV28; 13 nucleotides match TRBD2. The CDR3 length is 17 residues. In germline, CDR1 is MDHEN, CDR2 SYDVKM. The junction had 9 bases not matched to a gene; V was cut back by 5 bases and J by 4 bases. The DNA for the CDR3 is TGTGCCAGCAGTATTAGACTAGCGGGAGGATGGGCAGATACGCAGTATTTT. Its translation: CASSIRLAGGWADTQYF.

This clone was observed a handful of times. The genes are TRBV28 and TRBJ2-7; TRBD1 might be the D (5 bases). V lost 6 bases and J 6 bases, leaving 15 bases between the germline ends. Germline V CDR1 and CDR2: MDHEN, SYDVKM. CDR3 length: 13 amino acids. This chain's CDR3 is CASRLQGQGEQYF. The CDR3 bases are TGTGCCAGCAGGCTTCAGGGCCAGGGCGAGCAGTACTTC.